This TCR beta chain was profiled in a study of T cells in Graves' hyperthyroidism and ophthalmopathy. Study outcomes and limitations: Stable hyperthyroidism and ophthalmopathy were separated using 13 V-J signatures. Ophthalmopathy onset followed model prediction by a median about 6.9 months.

The CDR3 covers 14 residues. CDR1 is SGHNT, CDR2 YYREEE, per germline (reference sequence). V was clipped by 4 bases and J by 6 bases, with 17 bases between them. This clonotype has only a few counts. What it binds is not known. RNA transcripts provided the source from which TCR beta CDR3 regions were amplified. HTBI primers were used for first-round RT-PCR of the TCR CDR3. TCRdb ran MiXCR on the multiplex PCR reads and lists one entry per CDR3 protein. The sample shows around 600,000 distinct CDR3 sequences, 13% to 15% of them seen only once. Orbital computed tomography, thyroid ultrasound, serum thyroxine and TRAb, and clinical symptoms together informed the diagnoses. Each 10 ml fresh peripheral blood draw supplied the PBMCs.

The chain carries TRBV5-4 and TRBJ2-7, with D unclear. Sample: blood. This receptor was identified in a woman younger than 35 with Graves' ophthalmopathy. CDR3 in DNA: TGTGCCAGCAGCCGATTATTCCCCCCCCTCGAGCAGTACTTC. Its protein is CASSRLFPPLEQYF. Filled out from reference TRBV5-4 and TRBJ2-7, the complete variable domain reads ETGVTQSPTHLIKTRGQQVTLRCSSQSGHNTVSWYQQALGQGPQFIFQYYREEENGRGNFPPRFSGLQFPNYSSELNVNALELDDSALYLCASSRLFPPLEQYFGPGTRLTVT.